This passage covers 12 T cell receptor beta chains from one sample sequenced in a study of blood T cell repertoires in COVID-19. Here immunoSEQ multiplex PCR was the method, and the copy in TCRdb shows in-frame clones only, minus some. The profile covers some 99,000 clones, with 84% appearing a single time and roughly 7% taken by the ten largest. The sequenced sample was peripheral blood. These receptors were collected from a woman between 45 and 65 years old with acute or convalescent COVID-19.

This clone was counted a single time. The chain couples TRBV5-6 to TRBJ1-1; maybe TRBD1 (5 bases). Germline CDR1 is SGHDT and CDR2 is YYEEEE. This CDR3 spans 16 amino acids. Trimming took 1 base from V and 5 from J, leaving 18 bases between them. CDR3 in DNA: TGTGCCAGCAGCTTGAAAAGGGGCGGAACCTATACTGAAGCTTTCTTT. Amino acids: CASSLKRGGTYTEAFF.

This CDR3 reads CASSYRQLANTGELFF. Here the CDR3 DNA reads TGTGCCAGCAGCTACAGACAACTAGCGAACACCGGGGAGCTGTTTTTT. The chain combines TRBV6-6 with TRBJ2-2; D may be TRBD2 (5 bases). Trimming removed 6 bases at V and 0 bases at J, with 14 bases between. The CDR3 is made up of 16 amino acids. Germline-derived CDR1 and CDR2 are MNHNY and SVGAGI (reference sequence).

The rearrangement links TRBV9 to TRBJ1-3; TRBD1 agrees at 7 bases. With 4 bases clipped from V and 4 bases from J, the junction kept 8 bases outside the gene matches. This CDR3 is 15 amino acids long. The germline gives CDR1 SGDLS, CDR2 YYNGEE. Here the CDR3 reads CASSPQGSGGNTIYF. CDR3 in DNA: TGTGCCAGCAGCCCACAGGGGTCCGGCGGAAACACCATATATTTT.

The chain combines TRBV19 with TRBJ1-6; tentatively, D is TRBD1 (5 bases). V was pared by 3 bases and J by 6 bases, with 12 bases between. The CDR3 runs 15 residues. Per the germline V gene, CDR1 is LNHDA and CDR2 is SQIVND (reference sequence). The CDR3 loop is CASSIRALGNSPLHF. CDR3 coding DNA: TGTGCCAGTAGTATCAGGGCCTTGGGTAATTCACCCCTCCACTTT.

This clone was detected only once. J is TRBJ1-2 and V is TRBV19, with TRBD1 identical over 8 bases. The germline V gene has CDR1 LNHDA and CDR2 SQIVND (reference sequence). V lost 3 bases to trimming and J lost 7 bases; unmatched junction nucleotides: 16. This CDR3 is built from 17 residues. The CDR3 bases are TGTGCCAGTAGTATCGGGGGACAGGAATCAGCTTTGGGTGGCTACACCTTC. The encoded protein is CASSIGGQESALGGYTF.

The V call is TRBV7-3, the J call TRBJ2-2; TRBD1 matches at 7 bases. Per the germline V gene, CDR1 is SGHTA and CDR2 is FQGTGA. The CDR3 is made up of 15 amino acids. V dropped 0 bases and J dropped 4; count of bases not matched to a gene: 2. CDR3 nucleotide sequence: TGTGCCAGCAGCTTAACGCCAGGGGGCACCGGGGAGCTGTTTTTT. Its translation: CASSLTPGGTGELFF.

Only one count was recorded for this clone. The chain has TRBV11-2 and TRBJ2-1, with D uncertain. CDR3 size: 12 residues. Trimming removed 5 bases from V and 7 bases from J, with 9 bases in between. The germline V gene encodes CDR1 SGHAT and CDR2 FQNNGV. CDR3 in DNA: TGTGCCAGCAGCCCTTCGGTGAATGAGCAGTTCTTC. Translating it yields CASSPSVNEQFF.

The gene calls are TRBV19 and TRBJ1-3, with D perhaps TRBD1 (5 bases). The CDR3 is made up of 14 amino acids. Trimming stripped 9 bases from V and 0 bases from J, with 12 bases between. The germline V gene encodes CDR1 LNHDA and CDR2 SQIVND (reference sequence). This CDR3 is CASLTRASGNTIYF. The DNA for the CDR3 is TGTGCCAGCCTCACCAGGGCCTCTGGAAACACCATATATTTT.

The gene calls are TRBV2 and TRBJ2-7, with 7 bases fitting TRBD1. CDR1 and CDR2 (germline): SNHLY, FYNNEI. The CDR3 has 14 amino acids. V trimming: 6 bases; J trimming: 1 base; junction bases outside the gene matches: 6. The CDR3 sequence is CASRSQTGSYEQYF. The CDR3 DNA follows: TGTGCCAGCAGGTCGCAGACAGGGTCCTACGAGCAGTACTTC.

V usage is TRBV5-1 and J usage is TRBJ1-4; the D gene is possibly TRBD1 (5 bases). The CDR3 has 14 residues. The V gene lost 4 bases and the J gene lost 11 bases, with 18 bases spanning the gap. Germline assignment: CDR1 SGHRS and CDR2 YFSETQ. The CDR3 nucleotides are TGCGCCAGCAGCGCCGACGTTGGGGGGGTTAAACTGTTTTTT. Translated: CASSADVGGVKLFF.

This chain links TRBV5-8 with TRBJ2-3; TRBD2 matches 10 bases. Germline V gene lookup returns CDR1 SGHTS and CDR2 YDEGEE. The CDR3 length is 16 residues. Unmatched junction bases numbered 4, after V lost 1 base and J lost 2 bases. The CDR3 coding sequence is TGTGCCAGCAGCTTGACTAGCGGGACCTCCACAGATACGCAGTATTTT. Protein product: CASSLTSGTSTDTQYF.

The rearrangement links TRBV10-3 to TRBJ1-2, with a weak D call TRBD1 (6 bases). Germline V gene lookup returns CDR1 ENHRY and CDR2 SYGVKD. This CDR3 contains 15 residues. V was trimmed by 3 bases and J by 7 bases, leaving 18 bases between them. CDR3 amino acids: CAISDPQGMRGGYTF. CDR3 sequence (DNA): TGTGCCATCAGTGACCCGCAGGGGATGCGAGGTGGCTACACCTTC.